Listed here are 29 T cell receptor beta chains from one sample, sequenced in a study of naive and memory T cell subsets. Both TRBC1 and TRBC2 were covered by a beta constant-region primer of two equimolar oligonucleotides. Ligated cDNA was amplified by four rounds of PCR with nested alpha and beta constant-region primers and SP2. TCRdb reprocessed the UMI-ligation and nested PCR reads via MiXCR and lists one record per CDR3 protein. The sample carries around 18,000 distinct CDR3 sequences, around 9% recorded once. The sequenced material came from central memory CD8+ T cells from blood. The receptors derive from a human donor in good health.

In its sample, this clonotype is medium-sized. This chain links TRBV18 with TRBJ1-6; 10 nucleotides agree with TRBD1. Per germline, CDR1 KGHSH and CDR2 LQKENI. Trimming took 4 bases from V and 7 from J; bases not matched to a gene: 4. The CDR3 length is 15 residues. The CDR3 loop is CASSLRQGANSPLHF. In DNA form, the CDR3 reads TGTGCCAGCTCACTCCGACAGGGGGCGAATTCACCCCTCCACTTT.

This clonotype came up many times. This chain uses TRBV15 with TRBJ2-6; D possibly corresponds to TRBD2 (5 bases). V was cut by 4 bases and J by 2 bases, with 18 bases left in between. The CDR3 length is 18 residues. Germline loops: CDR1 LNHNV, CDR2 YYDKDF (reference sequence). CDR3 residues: CATSNLAGSAAGANVLTF. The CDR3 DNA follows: TGTGCCACCAGCAACCTTGCGGGCTCAGCCGCTGGGGCCAACGTCCTGACTTTC.

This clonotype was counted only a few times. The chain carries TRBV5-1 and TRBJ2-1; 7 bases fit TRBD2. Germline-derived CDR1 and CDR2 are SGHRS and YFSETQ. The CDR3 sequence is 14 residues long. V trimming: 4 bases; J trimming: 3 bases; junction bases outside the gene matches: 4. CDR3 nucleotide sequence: TGCGCCAGCAGCGAGCGGGACTTCTACAATGAGCAGTTCTTC. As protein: CASSERDFYNEQFF.

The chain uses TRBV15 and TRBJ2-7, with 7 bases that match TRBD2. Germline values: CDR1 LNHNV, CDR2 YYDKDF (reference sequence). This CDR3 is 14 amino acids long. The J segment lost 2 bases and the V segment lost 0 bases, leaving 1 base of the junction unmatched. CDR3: CATSRESGAYEQYF. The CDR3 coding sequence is TGTGCCACCAGCAGAGAAAGCGGGGCCTACGAGCAGTACTTC.

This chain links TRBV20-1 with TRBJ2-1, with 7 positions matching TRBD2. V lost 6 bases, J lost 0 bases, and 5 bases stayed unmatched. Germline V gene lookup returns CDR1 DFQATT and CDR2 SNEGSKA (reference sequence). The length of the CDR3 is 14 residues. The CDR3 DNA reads TGCAGTGCCTTGGGAGGGAACTCCTACAATGAGCAGTTCTTC. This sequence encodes CSALGGNSYNEQFF.

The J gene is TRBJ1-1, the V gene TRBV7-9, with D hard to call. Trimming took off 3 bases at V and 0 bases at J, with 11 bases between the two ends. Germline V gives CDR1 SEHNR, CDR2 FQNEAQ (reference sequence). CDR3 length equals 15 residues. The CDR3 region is CASSFLDGLNTEAFF. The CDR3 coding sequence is TGTGCCAGCAGCTTTCTGGACGGCTTGAACACTGAAGCTTTCTTT.

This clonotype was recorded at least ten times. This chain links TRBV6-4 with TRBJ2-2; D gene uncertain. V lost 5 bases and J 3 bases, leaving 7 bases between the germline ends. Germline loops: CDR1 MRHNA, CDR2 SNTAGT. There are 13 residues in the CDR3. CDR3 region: CASSPSDTGELFF. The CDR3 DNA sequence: TGTGCCAGCAGTCCTTCCGACACCGGGGAGCTGTTTTTT.

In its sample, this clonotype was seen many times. CDR3 protein: CASSSSALPDTQYF. The CDR3 DNA follows: TGTGCCAGCAGCTCTAGCGCTCTCCCAGATACGCAGTATTTT. This chain uses TRBV7-8 with TRBJ2-3; weak D call: TRBD2 (6 bases). V lost 4 bases to trimming and J lost 4 bases, with 12 bases between them. CDR1 is SGHVS and CDR2 is FQNEAQ in the germline V gene. This CDR3 contains 14 residues.

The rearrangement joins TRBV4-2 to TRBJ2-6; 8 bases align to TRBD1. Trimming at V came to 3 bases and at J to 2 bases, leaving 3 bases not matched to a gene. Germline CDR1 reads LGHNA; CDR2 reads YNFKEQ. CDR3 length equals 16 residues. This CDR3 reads CASSQTGEPGANVLTF. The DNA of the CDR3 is TGTGCCAGCAGCCAGACAGGGGAGCCTGGGGCCAACGTCCTGACTTTC.

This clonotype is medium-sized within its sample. For the CDR3, the DNA is TGTGCCAGCAGTGCCGGATACGAGCAGTACTTC. Translated, it gives CASSAGYEQYF. V usage is TRBV6-5 and J usage is TRBJ2-7; D ambiguous. Germline V CDR1 and CDR2: MNHEY, SVGAGI. The length of the CDR3 is 11 residues. V gave up 5 bases and J gave up 4 bases, with 6 bases separating them.

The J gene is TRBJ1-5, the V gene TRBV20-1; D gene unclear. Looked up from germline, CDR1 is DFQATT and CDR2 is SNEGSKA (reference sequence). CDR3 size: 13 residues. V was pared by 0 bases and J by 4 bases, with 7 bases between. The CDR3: CSARDLSNQPQHF. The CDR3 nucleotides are TGCAGTGCTAGAGATCTGAGTAATCAGCCCCAGCATTTT.

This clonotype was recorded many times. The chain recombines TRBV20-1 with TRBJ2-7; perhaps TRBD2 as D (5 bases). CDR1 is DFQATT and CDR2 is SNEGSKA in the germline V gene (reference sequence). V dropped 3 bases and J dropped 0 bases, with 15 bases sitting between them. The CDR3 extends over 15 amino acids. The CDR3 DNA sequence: TGCAGTGCTAGCCGGCTAGCTGAGAGCTCCTACGAGCAGTACTTC. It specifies CSASRLAESSYEQYF.

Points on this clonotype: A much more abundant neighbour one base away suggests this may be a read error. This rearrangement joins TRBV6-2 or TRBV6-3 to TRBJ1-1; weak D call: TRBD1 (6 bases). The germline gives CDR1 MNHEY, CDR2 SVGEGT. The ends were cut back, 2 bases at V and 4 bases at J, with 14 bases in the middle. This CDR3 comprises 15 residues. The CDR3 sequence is CASSYHTGCSTEAFF. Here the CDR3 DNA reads TGTGCCAGCAGTTACCATACAGGGTGTAGCACTGAAGCTTTCTTT.

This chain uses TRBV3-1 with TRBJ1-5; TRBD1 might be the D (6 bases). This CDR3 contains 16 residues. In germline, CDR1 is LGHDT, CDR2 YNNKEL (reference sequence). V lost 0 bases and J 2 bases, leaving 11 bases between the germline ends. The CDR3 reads CASSQEPPGGNQPQHF. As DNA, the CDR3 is TGTGCCAGCAGCCAAGAACCCCCAGGGGGCAATCAGCCCCAGCATTTT.

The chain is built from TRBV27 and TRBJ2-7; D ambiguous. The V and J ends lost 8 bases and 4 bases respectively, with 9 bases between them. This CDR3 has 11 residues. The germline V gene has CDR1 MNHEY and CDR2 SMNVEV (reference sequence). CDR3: CASRTLYEQYF. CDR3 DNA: TGTGCCAGCCGGACGTTATACGAGCAGTACTTC.

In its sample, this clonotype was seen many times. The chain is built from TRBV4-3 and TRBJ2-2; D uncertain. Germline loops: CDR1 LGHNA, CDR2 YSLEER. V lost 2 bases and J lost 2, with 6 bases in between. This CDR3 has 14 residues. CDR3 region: CASSQYSNTGELFF. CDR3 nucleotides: TGCGCCAGCAGCCAATACTCTAACACCGGGGAGCTGTTTTTT.

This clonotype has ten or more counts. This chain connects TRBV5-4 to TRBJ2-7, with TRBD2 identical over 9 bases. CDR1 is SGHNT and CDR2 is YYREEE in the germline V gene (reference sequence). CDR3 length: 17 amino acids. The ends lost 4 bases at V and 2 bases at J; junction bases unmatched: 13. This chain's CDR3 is CASSERLLAGAPYEQYF. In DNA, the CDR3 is TGTGCCAGCAGCGAAAGGTTGTTAGCGGGAGCTCCCTACGAGCAGTACTTC.

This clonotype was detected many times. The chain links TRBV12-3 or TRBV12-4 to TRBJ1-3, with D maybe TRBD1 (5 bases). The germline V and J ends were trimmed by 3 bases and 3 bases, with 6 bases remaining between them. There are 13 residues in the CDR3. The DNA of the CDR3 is TGTGCCAGCAGTTTCCAGGGTGGAAACACCATATATTTT. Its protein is CASSFQGGNTIYF.

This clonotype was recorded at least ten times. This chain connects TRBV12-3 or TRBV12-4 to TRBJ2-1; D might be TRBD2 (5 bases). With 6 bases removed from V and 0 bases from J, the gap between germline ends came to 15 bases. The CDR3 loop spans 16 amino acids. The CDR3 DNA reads TGTGCCAGCAGACTAGGACTCCAGAGCTCCTACAATGAGCAGTTCTTC. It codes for CASRLGLQSSYNEQFF.

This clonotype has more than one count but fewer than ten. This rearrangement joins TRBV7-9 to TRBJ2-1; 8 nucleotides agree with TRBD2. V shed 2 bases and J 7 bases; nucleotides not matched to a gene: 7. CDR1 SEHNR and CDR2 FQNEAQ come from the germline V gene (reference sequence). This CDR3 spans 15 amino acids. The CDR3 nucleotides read TGTGCCAGCAGCTTAAGCGGGATAGCGGGGAATGAGCAGTTCTTC. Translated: CASSLSGIAGNEQFF.

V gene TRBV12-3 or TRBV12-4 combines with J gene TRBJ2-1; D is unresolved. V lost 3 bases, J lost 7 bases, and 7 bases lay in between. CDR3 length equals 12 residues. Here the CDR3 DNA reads TGTGCCAGCAGTTTCTACCTTAATGAGCAGTTCTTC. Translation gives CASSFYLNEQFF.

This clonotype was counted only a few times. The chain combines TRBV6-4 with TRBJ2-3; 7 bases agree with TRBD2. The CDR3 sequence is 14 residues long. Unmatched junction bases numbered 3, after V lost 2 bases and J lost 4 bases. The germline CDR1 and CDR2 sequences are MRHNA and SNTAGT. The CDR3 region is CASSDGGGADTQYF. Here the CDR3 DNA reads TGTGCCAGCAGTGACGGGGGAGGGGCAGATACGCAGTATTTT.

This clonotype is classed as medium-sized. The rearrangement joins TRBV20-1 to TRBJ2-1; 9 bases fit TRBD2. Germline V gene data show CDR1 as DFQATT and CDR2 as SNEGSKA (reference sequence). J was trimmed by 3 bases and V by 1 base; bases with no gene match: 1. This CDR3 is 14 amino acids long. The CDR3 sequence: CSARGLADYNEQFF. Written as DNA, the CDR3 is TGCAGTGCTAGAGGACTAGCGGACTACAATGAGCAGTTCTTC.

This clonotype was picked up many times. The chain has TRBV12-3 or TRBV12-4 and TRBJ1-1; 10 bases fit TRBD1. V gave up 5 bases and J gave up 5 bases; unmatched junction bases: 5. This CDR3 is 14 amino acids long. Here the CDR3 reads CASSLGQGKTEAFF. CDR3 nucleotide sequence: TGTGCCAGCAGTCTGGGACAGGGGAAGACTGAAGCTTTCTTT.

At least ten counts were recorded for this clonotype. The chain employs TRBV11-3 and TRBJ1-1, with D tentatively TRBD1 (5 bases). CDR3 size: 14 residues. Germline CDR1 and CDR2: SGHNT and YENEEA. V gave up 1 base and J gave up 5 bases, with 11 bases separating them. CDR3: CASSLGGPATEAFF. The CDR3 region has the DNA TGTGCCAGCAGCTTAGGGGGACCGGCTACTGAAGCTTTCTTT.

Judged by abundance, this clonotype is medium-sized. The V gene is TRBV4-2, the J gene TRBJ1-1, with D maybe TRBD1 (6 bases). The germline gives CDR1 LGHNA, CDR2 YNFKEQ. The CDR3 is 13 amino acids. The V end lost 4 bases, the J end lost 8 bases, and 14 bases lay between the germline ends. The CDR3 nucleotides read TGTGCCAGCAGCCCTACACCCGACAGGGAAGCTTTCTTT. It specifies CASSPTPDREAFF.

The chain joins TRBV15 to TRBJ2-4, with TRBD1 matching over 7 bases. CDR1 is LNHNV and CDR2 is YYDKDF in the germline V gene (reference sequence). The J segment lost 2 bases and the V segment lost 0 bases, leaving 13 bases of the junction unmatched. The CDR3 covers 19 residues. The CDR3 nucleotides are TGTGCCACCAGCAGAGACCCAACAGGGGTAGTAGCGACCAAAAACATTCAGTACTTC. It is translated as CATSRDPTGVVATKNIQYF.

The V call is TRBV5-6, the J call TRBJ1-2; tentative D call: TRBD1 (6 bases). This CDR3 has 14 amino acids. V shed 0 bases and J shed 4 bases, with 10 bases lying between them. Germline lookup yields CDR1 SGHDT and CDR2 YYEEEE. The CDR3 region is CASSLGQGPYGYTF. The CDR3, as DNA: TGTGCCAGCAGCTTGGGGCAGGGGCCCTATGGCTACACCTTC. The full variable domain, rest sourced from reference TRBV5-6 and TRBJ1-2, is DAGVTQSPTHLIKTRGQQVTLRCSPKSGHDTVSWYQQALGQGPQFIFQYYEEEERQRGNFPDRFSGHQFPNYSSELNVNALLLGDSALYLCASSLGQGPYGYTFGSGTRLTVV.

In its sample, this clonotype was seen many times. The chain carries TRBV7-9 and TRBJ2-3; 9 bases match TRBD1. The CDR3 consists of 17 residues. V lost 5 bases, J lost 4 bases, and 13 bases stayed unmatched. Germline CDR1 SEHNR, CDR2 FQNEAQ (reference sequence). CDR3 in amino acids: CASSQPTGGRLPDTQYF. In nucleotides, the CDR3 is TGTGCCAGCAGCCAACCTACAGGGGGCAGGCTACCAGATACGCAGTATTTT.